The sequence of this TCR beta chain was determined in a study of blood T cell repertoires in COVID-19. Study-level background: Italy, Spain and the United States were the sources of the convalescent and acute COVID-19 samples. The analysed material was cDNA or gDNA that came from T cells, B-cell-depleted T cells, or PBMCs.

Authors' processing steps: Counts of nucleated cells, estimated from reference gene primer amplification, were obtained. Clones were read by immunoSEQ multiplex PCR, and TCRdb kept only the in-frame ones, dropping some. V, J and clone size were drawn from that table, and D and trimming were deduced from the DNA. The table records about 530,000 clones, roughly nine tenths of them present only once. The trim removed 0 bases at V and 5 bases at J, leaving 7 bases unmatched. The CDR3 is 16 amino acids. In germline, CDR1 is SGHRS, CDR2 YFSETQ. Seattle enrolled patients during active infection and tracked them longitudinally.

V usage is TRBV5-1 and J usage is TRBJ2-3, with TRBD2 matching 9 bases. The sequencing input was peripheral blood. This TCR was recovered from a woman in her 50s with COVID-19, enrolled during active disease. The CDR3 DNA follows: TGCGCCAGCAGCTTGGTAGCTAGCGGGATGTTAGATACGCAGTATTTT. It is translated as CASSLVASGMLDTQYF.